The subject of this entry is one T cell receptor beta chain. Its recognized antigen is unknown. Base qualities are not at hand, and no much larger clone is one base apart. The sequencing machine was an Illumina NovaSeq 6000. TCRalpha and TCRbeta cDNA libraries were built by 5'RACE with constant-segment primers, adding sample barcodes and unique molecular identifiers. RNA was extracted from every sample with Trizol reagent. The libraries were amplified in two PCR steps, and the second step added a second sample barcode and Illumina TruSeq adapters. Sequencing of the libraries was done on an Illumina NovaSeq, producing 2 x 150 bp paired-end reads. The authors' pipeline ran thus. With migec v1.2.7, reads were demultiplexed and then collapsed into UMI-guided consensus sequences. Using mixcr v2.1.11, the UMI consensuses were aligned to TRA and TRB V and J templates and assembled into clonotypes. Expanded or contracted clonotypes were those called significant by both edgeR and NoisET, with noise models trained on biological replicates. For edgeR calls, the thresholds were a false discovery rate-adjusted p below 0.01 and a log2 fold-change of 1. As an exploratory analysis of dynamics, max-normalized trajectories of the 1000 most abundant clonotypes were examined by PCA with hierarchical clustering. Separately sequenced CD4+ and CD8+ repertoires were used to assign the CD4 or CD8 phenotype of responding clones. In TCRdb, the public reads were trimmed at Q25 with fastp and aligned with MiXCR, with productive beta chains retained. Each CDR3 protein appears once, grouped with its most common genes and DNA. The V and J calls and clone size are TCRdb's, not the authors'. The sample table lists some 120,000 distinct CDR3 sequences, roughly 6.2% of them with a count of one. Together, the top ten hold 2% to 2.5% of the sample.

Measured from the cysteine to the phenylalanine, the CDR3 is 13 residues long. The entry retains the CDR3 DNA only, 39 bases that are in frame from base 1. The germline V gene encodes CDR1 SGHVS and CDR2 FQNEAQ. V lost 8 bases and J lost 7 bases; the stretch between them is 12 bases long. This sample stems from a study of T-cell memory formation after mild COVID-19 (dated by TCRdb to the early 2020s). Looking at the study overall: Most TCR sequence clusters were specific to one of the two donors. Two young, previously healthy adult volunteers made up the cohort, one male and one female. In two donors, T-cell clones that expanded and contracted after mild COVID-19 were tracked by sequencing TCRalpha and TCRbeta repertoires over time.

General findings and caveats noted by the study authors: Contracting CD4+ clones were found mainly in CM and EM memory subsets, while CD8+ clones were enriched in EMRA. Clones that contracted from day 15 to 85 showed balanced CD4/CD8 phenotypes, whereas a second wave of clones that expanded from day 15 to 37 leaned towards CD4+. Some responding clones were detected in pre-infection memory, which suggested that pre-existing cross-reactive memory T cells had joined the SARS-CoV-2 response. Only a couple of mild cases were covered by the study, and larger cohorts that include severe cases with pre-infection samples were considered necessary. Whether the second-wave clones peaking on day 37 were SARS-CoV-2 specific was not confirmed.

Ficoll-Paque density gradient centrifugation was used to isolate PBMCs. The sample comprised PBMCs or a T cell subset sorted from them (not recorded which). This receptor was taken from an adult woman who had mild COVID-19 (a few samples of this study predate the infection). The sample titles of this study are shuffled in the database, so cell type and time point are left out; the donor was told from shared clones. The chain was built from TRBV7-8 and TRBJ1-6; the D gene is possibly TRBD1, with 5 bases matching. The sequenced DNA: TGTGCCAGCGGGACGGACCACAATTCACCCCTCCACTTT. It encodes CASGTDHNSPLHF.